Described below is a single TCR beta chain sequence and its context. This clone was found once. This receptor's antigen is unknown. Per-base qualities were not stored, and no clone one base away is much larger. The CDR3 measures 13 amino acids from cysteine to phenylalanine. Just CDR3 DNA is preserved here, 39 bases in frame from base 1. Sequences LNHDA (CDR1) and SQIVND (CDR2) are obtained from the germline V gene (reference sequence). V drops 3 bases and J drops 4 bases, leaving 9 bases in between. Separate from the roughly 700-subject first cohort, the validation cohort of 90 to 150 subjects was the group to which the donors belonged. The data belong to a study of cytomegalovirus exposure and HLA in healthy donors (dated by TCRdb to the late 2010s). Concerning the study at large: According to a later analysis, the 110 or so validation repertoires were produced on the same platform as the 700 or so repertoires of the first cohort. Besides the first cohort of under 700 subjects, a separate validation cohort made up of 120 different subjects was used. High-throughput TCR immunosequencing, statistical association of individual TCRs with disease status, and machine learning were combined to predict cytomegalovirus infection status. The study aimed to test whether cataloging public T cell receptors could reveal signatures of past pathogen exposure.

Broad study findings and their caveats: Most TCR sequences were observed very rarely across donors, whereas some public TCRs were present in many individuals. A later analysis lacked HLA typing for the validation cohort, so it scored co-occurrence in that cohort across all 120 or so repertoires. A few of the identified cytomegalovirus-associated TCR beta chains were confirmed in vitro to be specific for cytomegalovirus antigens. The study listed 150 to 200 TCR beta chains as associated with cytomegalovirus. In a later analysis, TCRs clustered in the first cohort were found to also tend to co-occur in the 120 or so validation repertoires, with 85% to 95% of cluster scores above 0. The classifier was reported to diagnose cytomegalovirus status with high specificity and sensitivity in both the original and validation cohorts. The authors suggested that the approach could potentially be extended to other disease states and immunological phenotypes.

Receptor amplification or capture employed the immunoSEQ multiplex PCR assay. The paper's processing steps were these. A statistical classification framework was developed to diagnose cytomegalovirus status using the catalog of TCR beta chain sequences. Held by TCRdb, this immuneACCESS table contains in-frame sequences only and omits some clones. Under half of the omission traces to an unresolved V gene where checked; the cause of the rest is unknown. The V and J calls and clone size were taken over from that table, and D and trimming were inferred from the DNA. Counted in this sample were some 250,000 clones; roughly 87% of them appeared once. 3% to 3.5% of the sample is taken by the ten largest.

The receptor was derived from a woman aged 25 to 39 in good health and CMV-seronegative. Sequencing was performed on PBMCs. The sequence is built from TRBV19 and TRBJ2-5; a tentative D call is TRBD1 (6 bases match). The CDR3 region: CASSMGALETQYF. The DNA sequence is TGTGCCAGTAGTATGGGGGCCCTAGAGACCCAGTACTTC.